This T cell receptor beta chain is drawn from a study of cytomegalovirus exposure and HLA in healthy donors. Study-level findings and limits: With high specificity and sensitivity, the classifier reportedly diagnosed cytomegalovirus status. Most TCR beta V segments were productive about 87% or about 30% of the time in an earlier analysis.

The length of the CDR3 is 16 residues. The germline gives CDR1 SGHRS, CDR2 YFSETQ. The V and J ends lost 4 bases and 2 bases, in that order; junction bases with no gene match: 8. This clone showed up just once. The antigen is not known. 13 Jbeta primers and 60 Vbeta primers were used for the PCR. Using immunoSEQ multiplex PCR, the repertoire was profiled, and TCRdb retains in-frame clones only, with some absent. The table has 160,000 or so clones, over 60% seen once. The TCR sequence derives from a woman between 25 and 40 years old in good health and CMV-seronegative. The genes are TRBV5-1 and TRBJ2-2; 7 bases line up with TRBD1. The sequenced sample was PBMCs. The CDR3 protein is CASSPKGDRNTGELFF. The CDR3 bases are TGCGCCAGCAGCCCAAAGGGGGACAGAAACACCGGGGAGCTGTTTTTT.